The rows below give T cell receptor beta chains drawn from one sample of a study of OX40 agonist ivuxolimab in advanced cancers. TCRdb's table, derived via immunoSEQ multiplex PCR, lists solely in-frame clones and lacks some. The sample contains more than 25,000 clones, 86% of which appear only once. The sequencing used CD4+ or CD8+ T cells sorted from blood, collected in a trial of the OX40 agonist ivuxolimab. The receptor set was obtained from an adult with an advanced solid tumor such as melanoma, head and neck, liver or kidney cancer. CDR3s include the opening cysteine and the closing phenylalanine or tryptophan. A D gene is named only where the DNA matches it firmly. Some rows have no size entry. The others give once, few or many, or a class for an expanded clone.

v_call	d_call	j_call	clone_size	cdr3_aa	cdr3_nt
TRBV19	TRBD2	TRBJ2-1	.	CASSILAGGGNEQFF	TGTGCCAGTAGTATATTGGCGGGAGGAGGTAATGAGCAGTTCTTC
TRBV5-1	TRBD2	TRBJ2-1	few	CASTSSGAYNEQFF	TGCGCCAGCACCTCTAGCGGGGCCTACAATGAGCAGTTCTTC
TRBV9	TRBD1	TRBJ2-7	.	CASSVGGTGGYEQYF	TGTGCCAGCAGCGTAGGGGGGACAGGTGGCTACGAGCAGTACTTC
TRBV5-1	.	TRBJ2-4	.	CASSLEWDGKGIQYF	TGCGCCAGCAGCTTGGAGTGGGACGGCAAGGGCATTCAGTACTTC
TRBV28	.	TRBJ2-7	.	CASRDGPTYEQYF	TGTGCCAGCAGAGACGGGCCTACCTACGAGCAGTACTTC
TRBV21-1	.	TRBJ2-2	.	CASSTLAAWNTGELFF	TGTGCCAGCAGCACCTTAGCGGCTTGGAACACCGGGGAGCTGTTTTTT
TRBV6-4	.	TRBJ1-2	.	CASSDLPGAGGYTF	TGTGCCAGCAGTGACTTACCAGGGGCGGGTGGCTACACCTTC
TRBV7-9	.	TRBJ1-2	.	CASSLERPSYTF	TGTGCCAGCAGCTTAGAGAGGCCCAGCTACACCTTC
TRBV27	.	TRBJ2-3	.	CASRRGFSSTDTQYF	TGTGCCAGCAGGCGAGGGTTCTCTAGCACAGATACGCAGTATTTT
TRBV28	.	TRBJ2-3	few	CASQASALIDTQYF	TGTGCCAGCCAAGCTTCGGCCTTGATAGATACGCAGTATTTT
TRBV28	TRBD1	TRBJ1-1	.	CASRASTGWTEAFF	TGTGCCAGCAGAGCTTCGACAGGGTGGACTGAAGCTTTCTTT
TRBV2	TRBD2	TRBJ2-6	few	CASRLSGSGNVLTF	TGTGCCAGCAGGCTTAGCGGGAGTGGCAACGTCCTGACTTTC
TRBV28	.	TRBJ2-1	.	CASSLSLALYNEQFF	TGTGCCAGCAGTTTATCCCTAGCCCTTTACAATGAGCAGTTCTTC
TRBV6-4	.	TRBJ1-4	once	CASSYSSAAELFF	TGTGCCAGCAGTTACTCGTCGGCCGCGGAACTGTTTTTT
TRBV30	.	TRBJ1-6	.	CAWMDSHNSPLHF	TGTGCCTGGATGGACAGTCATAATTCACCCCTCCACTTT
TRBV25-1	TRBD2	TRBJ2-1	few	CASSEGGGLYNEQFF	TGTGCCAGCAGTGAAGGGGGGGGACTCTACAATGAGCAGTTCTTC
TRBV19	TRBD2	TRBJ2-3	.	CASSLAASTDTQYF	TGTGCCAGCTCCCTAGCGGCTAGCACAGATACGCAGTATTTT
TRBV4-1	.	TRBJ2-2	.	CASSPRGEGNTGELFF	TGCGCCAGCAGCCCCCGTGGTGAGGGGAACACCGGGGAGCTGTTTTTT
TRBV9	TRBD2	TRBJ2-7	.	CASSVGREGRYEQYF	TGTGCCAGCAGCGTGGGGCGGGAGGGGAGATACGAGCAGTACTTC
TRBV11-2	.	TRBJ2-1	.	CASSLGGSFYNEQFF	TGTGCCAGCAGCTTAGGCGGTTCCTTCTACAATGAGCAGTTCTTC
TRBV10-3	.	TRBJ1-1	.	CAIRGGTEAFF	TGTGCCATCAGGGGGGGCACTGAAGCTTTCTTT
TRBV11-2	.	TRBJ2-1	.	CASSLGGALGDEQFF	TGTGCCAGCAGCTTAGGTGGGGCGTTGGGCGATGAGCAGTTCTTC
TRBV5-1	TRBD1	TRBJ2-7	.	CASSWTGGMGEQYF	TGCGCCAGCAGCTGGACAGGGGGAATGGGCGAGCAGTACTTC
TRBV4-1	.	TRBJ1-5	once	CASSQDLGAGANQPQHF	TGCGCCAGCAGCCAAGATCTGGGGGCAGGGGCGAATCAGCCCCAGCATTTT
TRBV13	TRBD2	TRBJ2-5	.	CASSSGTSGPPEETQYF	TGTGCCAGCAGCTCCGGGACTAGCGGTCCCCCTGAGGAGACCCAGTACTTC
TRBV28	.	TRBJ2-3	.	CASSLIVGGTDTQYF	TGTGCCAGCAGTTTGATAGTAGGGGGCACAGATACGCAGTATTTT
TRBV6-5	.	TRBJ1-2	.	CASSYSWGADGYTF	TGTGCCAGCAGTTACTCATGGGGGGCGGATGGCTACACCTTC
TRBV5-6	.	TRBJ2-5	.	CASSLVYGWTQYF	TGTGCCAGCAGCTTGGTTTACGGATGGACCCAGTACTTC
TRBV19	TRBD1	TRBJ1-2	.	CASSIRTGGYTF	TGTGCCAGTAGTATTCGGACAGGGGGCTACACCTTC
TRBV19	.	TRBJ2-1	.	CASTEGTDYNEQFF	TGTGCCAGTACGGAGGGCACTGACTACAATGAGCAGTTCTTC
TRBV4-1	.	TRBJ2-2	.	CASSQDAGGAGELFF	TGCGCCAGCAGCCAAGATGCCGGGGGTGCCGGGGAGCTGTTTTTT
TRBV7-9	.	TRBJ2-2	.	CASALFIGELFF	TGTGCCAGCGCCCTTTTTATCGGGGAGCTGTTTTTT
TRBV2	TRBD2	TRBJ2-1	.	CASRGTGRALYNEQFF	TGTGCCAGCAGAGGAACCGGGAGGGCCCTATACAATGAGCAGTTCTTC
TRBV5-1	TRBD1	TRBJ2-3	.	CASSSGQGEYF	TGCGCCAGCAGCTCCGGACAGGGAGAGTATTTT
TRBV5-1	TRBD1	TRBJ2-3	.	CASSLTNRQGAADTQYF	TGCGCCAGCAGCTTGACAAACAGGCAGGGGGCGGCAGATACGCAGTATTTT
TRBV30	TRBD2	TRBJ2-1	.	CAWNAGGPGNEQFF	TGTGCCTGGAATGCGGGAGGGCCGGGCAATGAGCAGTTCTTC